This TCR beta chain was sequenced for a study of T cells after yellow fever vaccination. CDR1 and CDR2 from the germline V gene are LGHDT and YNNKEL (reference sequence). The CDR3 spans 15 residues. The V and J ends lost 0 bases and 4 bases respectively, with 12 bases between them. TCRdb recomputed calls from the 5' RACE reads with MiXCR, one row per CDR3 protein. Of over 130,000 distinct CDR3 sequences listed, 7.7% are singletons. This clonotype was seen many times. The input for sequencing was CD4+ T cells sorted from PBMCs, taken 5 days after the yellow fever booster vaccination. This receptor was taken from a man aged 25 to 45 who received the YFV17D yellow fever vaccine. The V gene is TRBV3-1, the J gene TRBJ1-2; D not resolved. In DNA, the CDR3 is TGTGCCAGCAGCCAAGAGGCCCGCTATGGCTATGGCTACACCTTC. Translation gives CASSQEARYGYGYTF.